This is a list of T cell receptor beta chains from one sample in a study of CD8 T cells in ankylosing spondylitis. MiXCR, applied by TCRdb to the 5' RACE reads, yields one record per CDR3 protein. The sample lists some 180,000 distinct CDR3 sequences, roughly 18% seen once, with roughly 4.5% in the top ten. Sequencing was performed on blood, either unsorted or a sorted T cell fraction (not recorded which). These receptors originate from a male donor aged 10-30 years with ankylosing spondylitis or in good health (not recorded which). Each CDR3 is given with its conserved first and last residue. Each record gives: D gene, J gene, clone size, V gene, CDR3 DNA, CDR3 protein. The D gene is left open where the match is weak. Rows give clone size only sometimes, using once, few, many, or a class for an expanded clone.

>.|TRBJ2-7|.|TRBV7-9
TGTGCCAGCAGCTACAGCGGAGACTTTACCGACGAGCAGTACTTC
CASSYSGDFTDEQYF
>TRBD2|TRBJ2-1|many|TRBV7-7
TGTGCCAGCAGCCCCCGGCCGACTAGCGGGACATCCTTTGATAGGCAGTTCTTC
CASSPRPTSGTSFDRQFF
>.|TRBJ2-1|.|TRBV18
TGTGCCAGCTCAAAGGGGCCACGGTTTGGCTCCTACAATGAGCAGTTCTTC
CASSKGPRFGSYNEQFF
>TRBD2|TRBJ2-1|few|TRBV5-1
TGCGCCAGCAGCGAGGGACTAGCGGACTTAAGGAATGAGCAGTTCTTC
CASSEGLADLRNEQFF
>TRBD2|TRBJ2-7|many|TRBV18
TGTGCCAGCTCACCACCGGGACTAGCAGGCCACGAGCAGTACTTC
CASSPPGLAGHEQYF
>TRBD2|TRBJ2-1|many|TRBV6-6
TGTGCCAGCAGTTACTCGACCGGGAGGGCCTACAATGAGCAGTTCTTC
CASSYSTGRAYNEQFF
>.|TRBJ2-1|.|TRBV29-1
TGCAGCGTGGATAACAGGGTGCGGAACAATGAGCAGTTCTTC
CSVDNRVRNNEQFF
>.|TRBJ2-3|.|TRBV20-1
TGCAGTGCTATTGGGGTAGCGAGTAGCACAGATACGCAGTATTTT
CSAIGVASSTDTQYF
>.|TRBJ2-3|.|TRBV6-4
TGTGCCAGCAGTGACTCGTGGAACAGCCTTAGCACAGATACGCAGTATTTT
CASSDSWNSLSTDTQYF
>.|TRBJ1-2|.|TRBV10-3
TGTGCCATCAGTGAATTGACACTTAACTATGGCTACCCCTTC
CAISELTLNYGYPF
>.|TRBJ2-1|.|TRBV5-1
TGCGCCAGCAGCTTGGAAGGGGGGCGGCCCCCTTTCAATGAGCAGTTCTTC
CASSLEGGRPPFNEQFF
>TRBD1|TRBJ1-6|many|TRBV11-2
TGTGCCAGCAGCTTTAAAACAGGGGCGTCACCCCTCCACTTT
CASSFKTGASPLHF
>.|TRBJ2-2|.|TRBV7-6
TGTGCCAGCAGCTTAAGTTCGGGCGGGGAGCTGTTTTTT
CASSLSSGGELFF
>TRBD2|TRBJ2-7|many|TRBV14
TGTGCCAGCAGCCAAGATAGCGGGAGATGGGACGAGCAGTACTTC
CASSQDSGRWDEQYF
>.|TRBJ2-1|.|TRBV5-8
TGTGCCAGCAGCTTTCCCGAGGACAGCTCCTACAATGAGCAGTTCTTC
CASSFPEDSSYNEQFF
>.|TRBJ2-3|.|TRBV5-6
TGTGCCAGCAGCGCGTCTCCGCGGGCTAGCACAGATACGCAGTATTTT
CASSASPRASTDTQYF
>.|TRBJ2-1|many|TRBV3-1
TGTGCCAGCATGGTAGGTAGCTCCTACAATGAGCAGTTCTTC
CASMVGSSYNEQFF
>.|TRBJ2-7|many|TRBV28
TGTGCCAGCAGTTTATCTCAGGGTCTGGCCGAGCAGTACTTC
CASSLSQGLAEQYF
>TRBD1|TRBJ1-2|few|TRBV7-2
TGTGCCAGCAGCTTACCGGGACAGGGGGCATCCGGCTACACCTTC
CASSLPGQGASGYTF
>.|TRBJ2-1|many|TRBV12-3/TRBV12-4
TGTGCCAGCAGTTCAAGACGCGGGCACAATGAGCAGTTCTTC
CASSSRRGHNEQFF
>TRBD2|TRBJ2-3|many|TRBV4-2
TGTGCCAGCAGCCAGACCTCTAGCGGGAGCATGGGAGATACGCAGTATTTT
CASSQTSSGSMGDTQYF
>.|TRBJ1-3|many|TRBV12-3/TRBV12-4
TGTGCCAGCAGTTTTCTCCCAGGTACCTCTGGAAACACCATATATTTT
CASSFLPGTSGNTIYF